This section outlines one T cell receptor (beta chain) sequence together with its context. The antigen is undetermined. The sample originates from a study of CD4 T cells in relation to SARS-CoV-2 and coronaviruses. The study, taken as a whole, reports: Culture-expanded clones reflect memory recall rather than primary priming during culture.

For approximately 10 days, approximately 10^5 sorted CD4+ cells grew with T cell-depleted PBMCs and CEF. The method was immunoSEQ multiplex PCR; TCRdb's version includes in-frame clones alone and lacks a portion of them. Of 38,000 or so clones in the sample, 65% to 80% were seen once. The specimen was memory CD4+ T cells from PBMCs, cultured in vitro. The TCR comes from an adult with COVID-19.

CDR3 in amino acids: CASSYSIGNTGELFF. CDR3 nucleotide sequence: TGTGCCAGCAGTTACTCGATTGGGAACACCGGGGAGCTGTTTTTT. V and J are TRBV6-2 or TRBV6-3 and TRBJ2-2; D gene uncertain. In germline, CDR1 is MNHEY, CDR2 SVGEGT. This CDR3 contains 15 residues. The V gene lost 0 bases and the J gene lost 1 base, with 6 bases spanning the gap.